The present TCR beta chain was sequenced within a study of blood T cell repertoires in COVID-19. The wider study: Sample material is recorded as cDNA or gDNA derived from T cells, B-cell-depleted T cells, or PBMCs.

This clone was seen a handful of times. Repertoires were generated with immunoSEQ multiplex PCR, while TCRdb's copy carries only in-frame clones and drops some. The table shows about half a million clones, with approximately 90% occurring only once. Everyone who took part was about 18 to 90 years old, and they came from fewer than 25 US areas. Cohorts were assigned according to the clinical history that participants reported. Among Cohort 3 donors, those recovered had two negative PCRs, clearance, or symptom resolution. This receptor was identified in a woman in her sixties who had recovered from COVID-19. Material for sequencing was PBMCs or T cells enriched from blood (not recorded which).

CDR3: CASGLGDTLGEKLFF. The CDR3 nucleotides read TGTGCTAGTGGTTTGGGGGACACCCTGGGGGAAAAACTGTTTTTT. The V and J genes are TRBV12-5 and TRBJ1-4; tentative D call: TRBD1 (6 bases). The CDR3 contains 15 residues. V was trimmed by 1 base and J by 8 bases, leaving 14 bases between them. The V gene's germline CDR1 is LGHNT and CDR2 FRNRAP.